The TCR beta chain described here comes from a study of shared T cell receptors in the human thymus. The assay was immunoSEQ multiplex PCR, and TCRdb's table has in-frame clones only and misses some. The repertoire holds over 350,000 clones, with about 95% as singletons. Germline CDR1 is SGHVS and CDR2 is FQNEAQ. The CDR3 length is 11 residues. Trimming shortened V by 7 bases and J by 4 bases, and 5 bases separated the two germline ends. This TCR was recovered from a human donor. The chain has TRBV7-8 and TRBJ1-3; D call uncertain. The sequenced sample consisted of thymocytes. The DNA of the CDR3 is TGTGCCAGCATTAAGGGAAACACCATATATTTT. This gives the protein CASIKGNTIYF.